The source of this TCR beta chain is a study of T cells in tuberculosis. Across the whole study: Within 7 days of starting treatment, or before, PBMC were stored.

Produced via immunoSEQ multiplex PCR; TCRdb's table is partial and in-frame only. The sample contains about 5,000 clones, less than 98% of which appear only once. Study results and caveats: Active tuberculosis patients had shorter CDR3-alpha; the beta difference was nonsignificant. GMM-specific TCRs were nearer to active tuberculosis alpha repertoires, suggesting expansion.

V lost 1 base and J lost 2, with 4 bases in between. The germline gives CDR1 SGHKS, CDR2 YYEKEE (reference sequence). The CDR3 loop spans 13 amino acids. Noted time point: new active TB diagnosis, blood taken before or within 7 days of starting treatment. Of note for this clone: Its specificity is not known.

This material consisted of PBMCs, taken at tuberculosis diagnosis. V usage is TRBV5-5 and J usage is TRBJ1-5, with no clear D. This receptor was taken from an adult with tuberculosis. Written as DNA, the CDR3 is TGTGCCAGCAGCTTGACGGGCAATCAGCCCCAGCATTTT. This codes for CASSLTGNQPQHF.